This record concerns one T cell receptor beta chain sequence. The data derive from a study of CD8 T cells in Susac syndrome. With random hexamers, reverse transcription was performed on about 0.45 to 1 ug of RNA. An immunoSEQ multiplex PCR amplified TCR beta CDR3 over 54 Vbeta and 13 Jbeta. TCRdb processed the immunoSEQ multiplex PCR reads anew with MiXCR; each CDR3 protein has one entry. The data hold roughly 52,000 distinct CDR3 sequences, with 95% observed a single time. TCR beta sequencing was performed on blood CD8+ and CD4+ T cells. Recently defined diagnostic criteria classed the Susac syndrome patients as definite or probable. What was sequenced was CD8+ T cells from PBMCs. This receptor was obtained from a human donor with Susac syndrome.

The CDR3 sequence: CASSLEWREQYF. The CDR3, as DNA: TGTGCCAGCAGCTTAGAATGGAGAGAGCAGTACTTC. The chain is built from TRBV7-2 and TRBJ2-7; no firm D call. V lost 1 base to trimming and J lost 7 bases, with 8 bases between them. The CDR3 has 12 residues. Germline V gene data show CDR1 as SGHTA and CDR2 as FQGNSA.